The 3 T cell receptor beta chains below all came from one sample that was sequenced in a study of T-cell memory formation after mild COVID-19. TCRdb ran MiXCR on the 5' RACE reads and lists one entry per CDR3 protein. This sample has about 560,000 distinct CDR3 sequences, with less than 25% found just once. The sequenced sample consisted of PBMCs or a T cell subset sorted from them (not recorded which). These receptors came from an adult woman who had mild COVID-19 (a few samples of this study predate the infection). Cell type and time point are not known.

The rearrangement links TRBV20-1 to TRBJ2-7; no clear D. The V gene's germline CDR1 is DFQATT and CDR2 SNEGSKA (reference sequence). The CDR3 consists of 12 residues. V was trimmed by 3 bases and J by 3 bases, leaving 9 bases between them. Here the CDR3 DNA reads TGCAGTGCTAGGGCCCAGAGCTACGAGCAGTACTTC. Amino acids: CSARAQSYEQYF.

V gene TRBV12-3 or TRBV12-4 combines with J gene TRBJ2-1, with TRBD2 matching over 10 bases. The CDR3 is 15 amino acids. J was trimmed by 6 bases and V by 3 bases; bases with no gene match: 5. The CDR3 loop is CASSLGSGRINEQFF. CDR3 DNA sequence: TGTGCCAGCAGTTTGGGTAGCGGGAGGATCAATGAGCAGTTCTTC.

This clonotype was counted at least ten times. The chain links TRBV11-2 to TRBJ2-1; 10 bases are shared with TRBD1. This CDR3 has 15 amino acids. Germline-derived CDR1 and CDR2 are SGHAT and FQNNGV. V trimming: 3 bases; J trimming: 6 bases; junction bases outside the gene matches: 5. The CDR3: CASSLRDRGSNEQFF. The CDR3 DNA reads TGTGCCAGCAGCTTGAGGGACAGGGGATCCAATGAGCAGTTCTTC.